This entry is about one TCR beta chain. The data are from a study of OX40 agonist ivuxolimab in advanced cancers. The protocol was immunoSEQ multiplex PCR, while the TCRdb copy is restricted to in-frame clones and leaves out a portion. The sample includes more than 75,000 clones, over 75% of them seen just once. Between the trimmed V and J ends, which lost 7 bases and 4 bases, there was a span of 25 bases. The CDR3 runs 17 residues. Germline V lookup: CDR1 LNHDA, CDR2 SQIVND (reference sequence). This rearrangement joins TRBV19 to TRBJ1-1, with D possibly being TRBD1 (6 bases). The origin of this receptor is an adult with an advanced solid tumor such as melanoma, head and neck, liver or kidney cancer. This specimen consisted of CD4+ or CD8+ T cells sorted from blood, obtained in a trial of the OX40 agonist ivuxolimab. CDR3 amino acids: CASNGGGASPVRTEAFF. Written as DNA, the CDR3 is TGTGCCAGTAACGGCGGGGGGGCGAGTCCCGTGCGCACTGAAGCTTTCTTT.